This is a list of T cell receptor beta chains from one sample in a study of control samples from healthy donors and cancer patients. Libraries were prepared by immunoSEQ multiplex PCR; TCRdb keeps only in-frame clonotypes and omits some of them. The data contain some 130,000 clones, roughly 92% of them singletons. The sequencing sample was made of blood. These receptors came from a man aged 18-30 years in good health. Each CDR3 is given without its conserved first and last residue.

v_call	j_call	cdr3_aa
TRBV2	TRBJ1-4	ATRGALDEKLF
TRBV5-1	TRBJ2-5	ASSLEAREETQY
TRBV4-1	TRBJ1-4	ASSLPRGKLF
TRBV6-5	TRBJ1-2	ASSYGLDSFYGYT
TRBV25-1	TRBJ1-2	ASSDPHRVDGYT
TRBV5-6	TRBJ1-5	ASSPLTGGVRQPQH
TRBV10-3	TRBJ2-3	AIRDPKWDTQY
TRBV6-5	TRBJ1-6	ASSRTGTSSSPLH
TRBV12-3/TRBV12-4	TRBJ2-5	ASSLSQETQY
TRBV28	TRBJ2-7	ASSFGSYEQY
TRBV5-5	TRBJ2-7	ASSLVDSYEQY
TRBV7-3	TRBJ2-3	ASSSPGSSGVFTDTDTQY
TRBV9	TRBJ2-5	ASSGTGSPETQY
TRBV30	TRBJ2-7	AWTAGYEQY
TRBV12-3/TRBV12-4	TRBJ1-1	ASSSDRVTEAF
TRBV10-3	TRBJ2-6	AISVRITGANVLT
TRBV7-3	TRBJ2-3	ASSLSLGLAGPTTQDTQY
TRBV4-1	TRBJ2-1	ASSQTYGSNEQF
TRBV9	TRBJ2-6	ASSQTGSGANVLT
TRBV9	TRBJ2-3	ASSVGLVQADTQY
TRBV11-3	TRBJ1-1	ASSLAGDTEAF
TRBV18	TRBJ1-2	ASSTYTGDEYGYT
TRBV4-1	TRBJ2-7	ASSQDAISSYEQY
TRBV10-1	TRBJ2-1	ASRGQGNNEQF
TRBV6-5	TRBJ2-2	ASSWTSGNTGELF
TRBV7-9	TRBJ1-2	ASRTNEGGAGYGYT
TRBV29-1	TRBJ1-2	SVEKDTFTNYGYT
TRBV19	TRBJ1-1	ASTPEVGDRVTEAF
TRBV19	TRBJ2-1	ASTRDRDGHNEQF
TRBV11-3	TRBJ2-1	ASSLGAGEYNEQF
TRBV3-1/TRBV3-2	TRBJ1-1	ASSRGMNTEAF
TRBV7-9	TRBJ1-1	ASSVQMNTEAF
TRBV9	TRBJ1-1	ASSVSRAFTEAF
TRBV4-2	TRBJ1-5	ASSQEQGNQPQH
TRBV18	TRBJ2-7	ASSPTNRDEQY
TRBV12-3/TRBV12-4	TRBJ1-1	ASSFGEDTEAF
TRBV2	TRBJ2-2	ASRGGQGATGELF
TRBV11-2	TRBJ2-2	ASSLDRPGELF
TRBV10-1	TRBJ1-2	ASSDQGDYGYT
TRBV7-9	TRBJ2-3	ATETRRTADTQY
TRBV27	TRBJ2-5	ASRLGTGGTETQY
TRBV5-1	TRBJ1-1	ASRLSFRGQGEAF